This T cell receptor beta chain was sequenced during a study of beta chain features in type 1 diabetes. CD45RO/CCR7/CD25/CD127/CD95/CD27 sorting isolated CD4+ naive, central memory, regulatory and stem cell-like memory cells. Each sorted population was over 98% pure. Trimming removed 0 bases at V and 4 bases at J, with 12 bases between. The germline V gene encodes CDR1 MGHRA and CDR2 YSYEKL. The CDR3 runs 15 residues. General study findings and limits: There was a moderate but significant shortening of TCRB CDR3s in all four CD4+ subsets of Type 1 diabetes patients.

Reverse transcribing all isolated RNA meant expressed TCRB transcripts were sequenced. The study sequenced naive, central memory and regulatory T cell samples to an average of around 3.4 million reads. Clones were sequenced by immunoSEQ multiplex PCR, and TCRdb holds only the in-frame ones, with some missing. Altogether over 150,000 clones are present, 13% being singletons, with the ten largest covering approximately 0.64%. The sample holds a few counts of this clone. Its antigen remains unidentified. The sequenced material came from central memory CD4+ T cells from blood. The sequence came from a woman younger than 35 in good health. The chain has TRBV4-1 and TRBJ1-1; tentatively, D is TRBD1 (5 bases). This CDR3 reads CASSQDGGGGTEAFF. CDR3 nucleotides: TGCGCCAGCAGCCAAGACGGGGGTGGAGGCACTGAAGCTTTCTTT.